This T cell receptor (beta chain) was sequenced for a study of beta chain features in type 1 diabetes. Study context: Researchers looked at over 100,000,000 sorted cells across all samples. Findings and limits, study-wide: Insertion counts at VDJ junctions were lower in type 1 diabetes patients, who also showed more deletions there. Type 1 diabetes patients had TCRB CDR3s that were shorter (moderately but significantly so) in all four CD4+ subsets. The study found that naive, central memory and Treg TCRB repertoires appeared more similar in patients than in healthy donors.

The authors reverse transcribed all of the isolated RNA, so sequencing captured expressed TCRB transcripts. Approximately 3.5 million reads was the average for naive, central memory and regulatory T cell samples. Sequencing used immunoSEQ multiplex PCR; TCRdb keeps in-frame clones, though not all of them. The data show some 290,000 clones, roughly an eighth seen once. Between the trimmed V and J ends, which lost 3 bases and 5 bases, there was a span of 14 bases. The CDR3 is 15 amino acids. Per germline, CDR1 SGDLS and CDR2 YYNGEE. This clone has only a few counts. No antigen is known for it. This rearrangement joins TRBV9 to TRBJ2-2; D might be TRBD1 (6 bases). The origin of this receptor is a man younger than 40 with type 1 diabetes. The sample comprised naive CD4+ T cells from blood. The DNA for the CDR3 is TGTGCCAGCAGCGCCTGGGAAGGGGGTACCGGGGAGCTGTTTTTT. As protein: CASSAWEGGTGELFF.